Sequencing of this T cell receptor (beta chain) was carried out in a study of blood T cell repertoires in COVID-19. Study-level information: The origin of the acute and convalescent COVID-19 samples was the United States, Italy and Spain. PBMCs, B-cell-depleted T cells, or T cells provided the cDNA or gDNA that made up the material.

Libraries were prepared by immunoSEQ multiplex PCR; TCRdb keeps only in-frame clonotypes and omits some of them. This repertoire shows roughly 160,000 clones, about 80% found once; its top ten account for about 3.4%. CDR1 is LNHDA and CDR2 is SQIVND in the germline V gene (reference sequence). The CDR3 has 17 amino acids. Trimming removed 6 bases from V and 4 bases from J, with 22 bases in between. In this sample, this clone turned up a few times. Cohort allocation depended upon clinical history that participants reported. In Cohort 3, a recovered donor had either two negative PCRs, clearance, or symptom resolution.

Input material: PBMCs or T cells enriched from blood (not recorded which). The origin of this receptor is a woman aged 60-75 years who had recovered from COVID-19. The V and J genes are TRBV19 and TRBJ1-5, with TRBD1 as a possible D gene (6 bases). This CDR3 reads CASRPTGFPNLNQPQHF. The CDR3, as DNA: TGTGCCAGTAGACCAACAGGGTTCCCCAATCTTAATCAGCCCCAGCATTTT.